Listed below are T cell receptor beta chains from one sample, sequenced in a study of Ad26.COV2.S vaccination and SARS-CoV-2 variants. Sequencing was performed with immunoSEQ multiplex PCR; in TCRdb, only in-frame clones are kept and a portion is missing. The table lists more than 300,000 clones, about 89% of them singletons, with approximately 5% in the top ten. The material sequenced was peripheral blood, taken in a trial of Ad26.COV2.S vaccine versus placebo. The receptors were sampled from a person aged 18-60 years who received the Ad26.COV2.S COVID-19 vaccine or a placebo. The CDR3 runs from the conserved cysteine through the conserved F or W. A D gene is named only where the DNA matches it firmly. A clone size is listed for some rows: how often the clone was seen (once, few, many), or a class if it is expanded.

cdr3_aa: CASSEGRNSNQPQHF
cdr3_nt: TGTGCCAGCAGCGAGGGACGGAATAGCAATCAGCCCCAGCATTTT
j_call: TRBJ1-5
clone_size: few
v_call: TRBV2
d_call: -

cdr3_aa: CASSLHSLRTGGTTDTQYF
cdr3_nt: TGTGCCAGCAGTCTTCACAGTCTTCGGACAGGGGGCACGACAGATACGCAGTATTTT
j_call: TRBJ2-3
clone_size: -
v_call: TRBV28
d_call: TRBD1

cdr3_aa: CAWSRGNTIYF
cdr3_nt: TGTGCCTGGAGCAGGGGGAACACCATATATTTT
j_call: TRBJ1-3
clone_size: -
v_call: TRBV30
d_call: TRBD1

cdr3_aa: CATNRGAEAFF
cdr3_nt: TGTGCCACCAACCGAGGGGCAGAAGCTTTCTTT
j_call: TRBJ1-1
clone_size: -
v_call: TRBV27
d_call: -

cdr3_aa: CAINQGAGEQYF
cdr3_nt: TGTGCCATCAACCAGGGGGCAGGCGAGCAGTACTTC
j_call: TRBJ2-7
clone_size: -
v_call: TRBV10-3
d_call: TRBD1

cdr3_aa: CASSSRTGGATGELFF
cdr3_nt: TGTGCCAGCAGTTCCCGGACAGGGGGCGCGACCGGGGAGCTGTTTTTT
j_call: TRBJ2-2
clone_size: -
v_call: TRBV6-2/TRBV6-3
d_call: TRBD1

cdr3_aa: CASGPSGGGLDEQYF
cdr3_nt: TGTGCTAGTGGTCCCTCTGGGGGGGGCTTGGACGAGCAGTACTTC
j_call: TRBJ2-7
clone_size: -
v_call: TRBV12-5
d_call: -

cdr3_aa: CASSQGFGQGAPEAFF
cdr3_nt: TGTGCCAGCAGCCAAGGGTTTGGTCAGGGGGCGCCTGAAGCTTTCTTT
j_call: TRBJ1-1
clone_size: -
v_call: TRBV3-1/TRBV3-2
d_call: TRBD1

cdr3_aa: CASSQAGRWNEQFF
cdr3_nt: TGCGCCAGCAGCCAAGCGGGAAGATGGAATGAGCAGTTCTTC
j_call: TRBJ2-1
clone_size: -
v_call: TRBV4-1
d_call: -

cdr3_aa: CASRLAGGTDTQYF
cdr3_nt: TGTGCCAGCAGACTAGCGGGGGGCACAGATACGCAGTATTTT
j_call: TRBJ2-3
clone_size: -
v_call: TRBV6-1
d_call: TRBD2

cdr3_aa: CASSLGNSGGTEQYF
cdr3_nt: TGCGCCAGCAGCTTGGGGAATAGCGGGGGGACTGAGCAGTACTTC
j_call: TRBJ2-7
clone_size: once
v_call: TRBV5-1
d_call: TRBD2

cdr3_aa: CASSLTSGIDTQYF
cdr3_nt: TGTGCCAGCAGCTTGACTAGCGGGATCGATACGCAGTATTTT
j_call: TRBJ2-3
clone_size: -
v_call: TRBV5-6
d_call: TRBD2

cdr3_aa: CASSLGGRGNLLSEDNEQFF
cdr3_nt: TGTGCCAGCAGTTTAGGCGGGAGAGGAAACCTGTTAAGCGAGGACAATGAGCAGTTCTTC
j_call: TRBJ2-1
clone_size: -
v_call: TRBV27
d_call: TRBD2

cdr3_aa: CASSQGAGRRTDTQYF
cdr3_nt: TGCGCCAGCAGCCAGGGGGCGGGACGACGCACAGATACGCAGTATTTT
j_call: TRBJ2-3
clone_size: -
v_call: TRBV4-1
d_call: -

cdr3_aa: CASSHVTDGYTF
cdr3_nt: TGTGCCAGCAGCCATGTAACAGATGGCTACACCTTC
j_call: TRBJ1-2
clone_size: -
v_call: TRBV3-1/TRBV3-2
d_call: -

cdr3_aa: CASSQSQGRSYGYTF
cdr3_nt: TGTGCCAGCAGCCAATCTCAGGGCAGGAGCTATGGCTACACCTTC
j_call: TRBJ1-2
clone_size: -
v_call: TRBV16
d_call: -

cdr3_aa: CASSEYQNTEAFF
cdr3_nt: TGTGCCAGCAGCGAGTACCAGAACACTGAAGCTTTCTTT
j_call: TRBJ1-1
clone_size: -
v_call: TRBV7-3
d_call: -

cdr3_aa: CASTLGQSYEQYF
cdr3_nt: TGTGCCAGCACCCTGGGACAGTCCTACGAGCAGTACTTC
j_call: TRBJ2-7
clone_size: -
v_call: TRBV6-5
d_call: TRBD1

cdr3_aa: CASSEAFGFGTDTQYF
cdr3_nt: TGTGCCAGCAGTGAAGCTTTCGGGTTCGGCACAGATACGCAGTATTTT
j_call: TRBJ2-3
clone_size: -
v_call: TRBV2
d_call: -

cdr3_aa: CASSLRVPAYEQYF
cdr3_nt: TGTGCCAGCAGTTTAAGAGTCCCTGCCTACGAGCAGTACTTC
j_call: TRBJ2-7
clone_size: -
v_call: TRBV28
d_call: -

cdr3_aa: CASSQDPRYYEQYF
cdr3_nt: TGTGCCAGCAGCCAAGATCCCAGATACTACGAGCAGTACTTC
j_call: TRBJ2-7
clone_size: -
v_call: TRBV3-1/TRBV3-2
d_call: -

cdr3_aa: CASSFGTAYEQYF
cdr3_nt: TGTGCCAGCAGCTTCGGGACAGCCTACGAGCAGTACTTC
j_call: TRBJ2-7
clone_size: -
v_call: TRBV7-2
d_call: TRBD1

cdr3_aa: CASSEAGVGRAYEQYF
cdr3_nt: TGTGCCAGCAGTGAAGCGGGGGTAGGCAGGGCCTACGAGCAGTACTTC
j_call: TRBJ2-7
clone_size: -
v_call: TRBV6-1
d_call: -

cdr3_aa: CAWSGSSYNEQFF
cdr3_nt: TGTGCCTGGAGTGGGAGCTCCTACAATGAGCAGTTCTTC
j_call: TRBJ2-1
clone_size: -
v_call: TRBV30
d_call: -

cdr3_aa: CASSRSRDSSLHEQYF
cdr3_nt: TGTGCCAGCAGCCGCTCCCGGGACTCGTCCTTGCACGAGCAGTACTTC
j_call: TRBJ2-7
clone_size: -
v_call: TRBV7-2
d_call: -

cdr3_aa: CASSLTGGNTIYF
cdr3_nt: TGTGCCAGCAGCTTAACAGGGGGAAACACCATATATTTT
j_call: TRBJ1-3
clone_size: -
v_call: TRBV5-5
d_call: -